The clone carrying this TCR beta chain was seen more than once but under ten times. The target antigen is unknown. The source of the sample is a study of blood T cells in healthy people across ages. About the study: About one barcoded beta molecule was captured per two T cells (by template switching).

Together with a sample-barcoded 5' primer, a J-beta primer mix was included in a second PCR lasting about 7 to 11 cycles. A single record per CDR3 protein comes from TCRdb applying MiXCR to the 5' RACE reads. The profile shows roughly 800,000 distinct CDR3 sequences, more than 45% of them singletons. The V gene's germline CDR1 is SGHRS and CDR2 YFSETQ. Trimming stripped 1 base from V and 6 bases from J, with 13 bases between. This CDR3 comprises 14 residues. Overall study results and limits: Because donor CMV status was unknown, expanded clonotype changes were possibly confounded.

The TCR sequence derives from a young man in good health. Sequenced: blood. The chain recombines TRBV5-1 with TRBJ1-1; D remains unclear. The CDR3 loop reads CASSLYIGRPEAFF. CDR3 sequence (DNA): TGCGCCAGCAGCTTGTATATAGGGAGGCCTGAAGCTTTCTTT.